This T cell receptor beta chain was recorded in a study of T cell changes during pregnancy in multiple sclerosis. Sequenced by immunoSEQ multiplex PCR; TCRdb stores in-frame clones only, minus some. The sample has 85,000 to 120,000 clones, about 90% seen once. The germline CDR1 and CDR2 sequences are SGHRS and YFSETQ. Trimming took 4 bases from V and 7 from J, leaving 9 bases between them. This CDR3 comprises 12 residues. This material consisted of peripheral blood, taken after pregnancy. This TCR came from a female donor with multiple sclerosis, enrolled in a pregnancy study. The rearrangement uses TRBV5-1 and TRBJ2-4, with D perhaps matching TRBD2 (5 bases). CDR3 coding DNA: TGCGCCAGCAGCCCCCCGGGGAACATTCAGTACTTC. Its translation is CASSPPGNIQYF.